This TCR beta chain appears in the sequencing data of a study of glioma-infiltrating T cells. TCR alpha and beta CDR3 regions were amplified from RNA using iRepertoire nested multiplex PCR. TCRdb independently ran MiXCR on the multiplex PCR reads; one entry per CDR3 protein. Of 400,000 or so distinct CDR3 sequences listed, about 40% were seen once; the top ten hold about 12%. V gave up 7 bases and J gave up 1 base, with 13 bases separating them. The CDR3 has 13 residues. The germline V gene encodes CDR1 SQVTM and CDR2 ANQGSEA. This chain uses TRBV29-1 with TRBJ1-1; D is possibly TRBD1 (5 bases). Material for sequencing was glioma tissue, nonneoplastic brain tissue, or PBMCs (not recorded which). This TCR came from a human donor with low-grade glioma or glioblastoma, undergoing nonglioma brain surgery, or in good health (not recorded which). The CDR3 here is CSELRGGNTEAFF. DNA for the CDR3: TGCAGCGAGCTGAGGGGAGGGAACACTGAAGCTTTCTTT.